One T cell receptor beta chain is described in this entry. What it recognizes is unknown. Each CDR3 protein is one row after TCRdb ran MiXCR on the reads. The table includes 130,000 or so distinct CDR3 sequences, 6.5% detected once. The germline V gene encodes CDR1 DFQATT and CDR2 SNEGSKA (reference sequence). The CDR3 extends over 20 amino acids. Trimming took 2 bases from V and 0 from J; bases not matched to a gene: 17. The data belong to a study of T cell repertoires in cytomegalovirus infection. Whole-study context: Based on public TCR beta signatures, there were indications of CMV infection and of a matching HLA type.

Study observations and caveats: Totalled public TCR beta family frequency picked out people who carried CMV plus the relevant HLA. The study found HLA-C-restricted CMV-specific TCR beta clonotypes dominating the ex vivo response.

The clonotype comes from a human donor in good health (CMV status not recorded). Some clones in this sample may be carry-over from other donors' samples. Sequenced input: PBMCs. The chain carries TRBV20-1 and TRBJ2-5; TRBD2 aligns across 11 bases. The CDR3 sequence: CSARPVREASGGPYQETQYF. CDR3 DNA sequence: TGCAGTGCTAGACCCGTAAGGGAGGCTAGCGGGGGGCCGTACCAAGAGACCCAGTACTTC.